This entry lists 27 T cell receptor beta chains sequenced from one sample in a study of T cells in localized non-small cell lung cancer (TCRdb year 2020). Library preparation employed the immunoSEQ multiplex PCR assay. TCRdb retrieved this table from immuneACCESS and kept in-frame rearrangements only. Not all clones are present; in checked studies, unresolved V genes account for under half, and no reason is known for the remainder. Across this sample there are about 20,000 clones, with about 89% seen only once. More than 9% of the sample is in the top ten clones. Source: PBMCs, taken before any cancer treatment. Receptors originate from a man aged 40-75 years with stage II squamous cell lung carcinoma.

The gene calls are TRBV5-1 and TRBJ2-5, with 11 nucleotides matching TRBD2. Germline V gene data show CDR1 as SGHRS and CDR2 as YFSETQ. This CDR3 is 16 amino acids long. The trim removed 6 bases at V and 3 bases at J, leaving 10 bases unmatched. For the CDR3, the DNA is TGCGCCAGCACCATCTCTAGCGGGGGGTCTGAAGAGACCCAGTACTTC. Translation gives CASTISSGGSEETQYF.

This chain uses TRBV5-4 with TRBJ1-3; TRBD1 aligns across 7 bases. Germline trimming cut 3 bases from V and 4 bases from J; bases unmatched to any gene: 7. Looked up from germline, CDR1 is SGHNT and CDR2 is YYREEE (reference sequence). The CDR3 has 15 residues. The CDR3 reads CASSSRQGPGNTIYF. As DNA, the CDR3 is TGTGCCAGCAGCTCCCGACAGGGTCCAGGAAACACCATATATTTT.

V and J are TRBV5-1 and TRBJ1-2; D is uncertain. V lost 2 bases and J lost 4, with 6 bases in between. The CDR3 spans 12 residues. Germline loops: CDR1 SGHRS, CDR2 YFSETQ. CDR3 amino acids: CASSFGTYGYTF. CDR3 nucleotide sequence: TGCGCCAGCAGCTTCGGAACCTATGGCTACACCTTC.

The V call is TRBV7-2, the J call TRBJ2-3, with D possibly called TRBD1 or TRBD2 (5 bases each). V gave up 8 bases and J gave up 0 bases, with 12 bases separating them. The V gene's germline CDR1 is SGHTA and CDR2 FQGNSA. This CDR3 region has 14 residues. The DNA for the CDR3 is TGTGCCAGCGGAAGGGACCCTAGCACAGATACGCAGTATTTT. It encodes CASGRDPSTDTQYF.

The V gene is TRBV7-8, the J gene TRBJ2-7, with a possible D match to TRBD2 (5 bases). The germline gives CDR1 SGHVS, CDR2 FQNEAQ. The CDR3 runs to 14 residues. V dropped 5 bases and J dropped 3 bases, with 14 bases sitting between them. The CDR3 spells CASSLLALGYEQYF. CDR3 nucleotide sequence: TGTGCCAGCAGCCTATTAGCGTTAGGCTACGAGCAGTACTTC.

This sequence joins TRBV7-9 and TRBJ2-6; 8 bases agree with TRBD1. Germline V gives CDR1 SEHNR, CDR2 FQNEAQ (reference sequence). The CDR3 spans 18 residues. Losses at the gene ends were 1 base for V and 0 bases for J; bases not matched to a gene: 5. The DNA for the CDR3 is TGTGCCAGCAGCTTAGGAGGACAGGGTCACTCTGGGGCCAACGTCCTGACTTTC. It is translated as CASSLGGQGHSGANVLTF.

V gene TRBV6-5 combines with J gene TRBJ2-5; possible D gene TRBD2, 5 bases. Germline CDR1 is MNHEY and CDR2 is SVGAGI. V was trimmed by 0 bases and J by 2 bases, leaving 7 bases between them. The CDR3 is 14 amino acids. The CDR3 reads CASSYSPGQETQYF. CDR3 sequence (DNA): TGTGCCAGCAGTTACTCCCCGGGACAAGAGACCCAGTACTTC.

This clone was recorded once. This chain connects TRBV19 to TRBJ1-1, with D hard to call. CDR1 is LNHDA, CDR2 SQIVND, per germline (reference sequence). V shed 7 bases and J shed 7 bases, with 16 bases lying between them. The CDR3 is 13 residues long. The CDR3 loop reads CASIGREPFEAFF. CDR3 DNA sequence: TGTGCCAGTATAGGACGCGAACCTTTTGAAGCTTTCTTT.

This clone has only one observation. The chain has TRBV4-1 and TRBJ2-5, with D perhaps matching TRBD2 (6 bases). The J call is in doubt because the DNA end fits TRBJ2-7 better. This CDR3 is 16 amino acids long. CDR1 and CDR2 from the germline V gene are MGHRA and YSYEKL. CDR3 sequence: CASSLRVETGAYEQYF. The CDR3 DNA reads TGCGCCAGCAGCCTAAGAGTGGAGACGGGGGCCTACGAGCAGTACTTC.

The chain recombines TRBV5-1 with TRBJ2-5; D perhaps matches TRBD2 (6 bases). Germline V CDR1 and CDR2: SGHRS, YFSETQ. V dropped 4 bases and J dropped 6 bases, with 19 bases sitting between them. The CDR3 loop spans 15 amino acids. The CDR3 region is CASSRPLGGEKTQYF. The CDR3 bases are TGCGCCAGCAGCCGGCCGTTAGGAGGGGAGAAGACCCAGTACTTC. Filled out from reference TRBV5-1 and TRBJ2-5, the complete variable domain reads KAGVTQTPRYLIKTRGQQVTLSCSPISGHRSVSWYQQTPGQGLQFLFEYFSETQRNKGNFPGRFSGRQFSNSRSEMNVSTLELGDSALYLCASSRPLGGEKTQYFGPGTRLLVL.

This clone occurred a few times. This chain connects TRBV4-3 to TRBJ2-1, with D possibly matching TRBD2 (6 bases). Germline V CDR1 and CDR2: LGHNA, YSLEER. The CDR3 sequence is 13 residues long. With 4 bases removed from V and 8 bases from J, the gap between germline ends came to 12 bases. CDR3 region: CASSPKLADEQFF. The DNA of the CDR3 is TGCGCCAGCAGCCCGAAACTAGCAGATGAGCAGTTCTTC.

The V gene is TRBV5-1, the J gene TRBJ2-2, with 14 positions matching TRBD2. Trimming cost V 4 bases and J 5 bases; bases outside gene matches: 4. The CDR3 has 16 amino acids. Germline-derived CDR1 and CDR2 are SGHRS and YFSETQ. CDR3 loop: CASSSRTSGGTGELFF. CDR3 bases: TGCGCCAGCAGCAGTAGGACTAGCGGGGGGACCGGGGAGCTGTTTTTT.

V usage is TRBV5-1 and J usage is TRBJ2-5, with 8 bases matching TRBD1. The J segment lost 4 bases and the V segment lost 0 bases, leaving 11 bases of the junction unmatched. Germline CDR1 reads SGHRS; CDR2 reads YFSETQ. The CDR3 runs 17 residues. The CDR3 nucleotides read TGCGCCAGCAGCTTGGCCGGGCAGGGGGCGCGTTTAGAGACCCAGTACTTC. Translated: CASSLAGQGARLETQYF.

This rearrangement joins TRBV11-2 to TRBJ2-7; 9 bases match TRBD1. Germline CDR1 SGHAT, CDR2 FQNNGV. The J segment lost 4 bases and the V segment lost 1 base, leaving 2 bases of the junction unmatched. There are 14 residues in the CDR3. CDR3 nucleotides: TGTGCCAGCAGCTTAGGAGACAGGGGGTACGAGCAGTACTTC. Encoded protein: CASSLGDRGYEQYF.

This clone was counted between two and nine times. The chain links TRBV30 to TRBJ1-1, with D unresolved. This CDR3 is built from 12 residues. Per the germline V gene, CDR1 is GTSNPN and CDR2 is SVGIG (reference sequence). V shed 1 base and J shed 11 bases, with 14 bases lying between them. CDR3: CAWSDWLGLAFF. DNA for the CDR3: TGTGCCTGGAGTGATTGGCTCGGGCTCGCTTTCTTT.

This clone was recorded once. This chain links TRBV29-1 with TRBJ2-5; maybe TRBD2 (6 bases). The germline CDR1 and CDR2 sequences are SQVTM and ANQGSEA. Trimming stripped 2 bases from V and 4 bases from J, with 8 bases between. This CDR3 region has 12 residues. This CDR3 reads CSVERRGETQYF. The CDR3 DNA sequence: TGCAGCGTTGAAAGGAGGGGAGAGACCCAGTACTTC.

The chain has TRBV15 and TRBJ2-7; D possibly corresponds to TRBD2 (5 bases). This CDR3 has 13 amino acids. Germline V CDR1 and CDR2: LNHNV, YYDKDF (reference sequence). V lost 0 bases and J lost 4, with 7 bases in between. CDR3 loop: CATSREGSYEQYF. Here the CDR3 DNA reads TGTGCCACCAGCAGAGAGGGGAGTTACGAGCAGTACTTC.

The genes are TRBV5-4 and TRBJ2-6, with TRBD2 identical over 8 bases. CDR3 size: 17 residues. Germline CDR1 and CDR2: SGHNT and YYREEE (reference sequence). Trimming took 3 bases from V and 4 from J; bases not matched to a gene: 9. DNA for the CDR3: TGTGCCAGCAGCTCCTGGCGGGGGGCTGCCGGGGCCAACGTCCTGACTTTC. Its translation: CASSSWRGAAGANVLTF.

The chain joins TRBV11-3 to TRBJ2-7; D not resolved. The CDR3 length is 14 residues. V was pared by 2 bases and J by 0 bases, with 8 bases between. Germline V gene sequence: CDR1 SGHNT, CDR2 YENEEA. The CDR3: CASSLLLSSYEQYF. Here the CDR3 DNA reads TGTGCCAGCAGCTTACTGTTGAGCTCCTACGAGCAGTACTTC.

The chain recombines TRBV7-2 with TRBJ2-5; TRBD2 matches 8 bases. Unmatched junction bases numbered 18, after V lost 8 bases and J lost 7 bases. The CDR3 is 16 residues long. The germline V gene has CDR1 SGHTA and CDR2 FQGNSA. The CDR3 spells CASVLSSGLAGGTQYF. DNA of the CDR3: TGTGCCAGCGTCTTAAGTAGCGGACTAGCCGGGGGGACCCAGTACTTC.

V is TRBV19 and J is TRBJ1-1, with D tentatively TRBD1 (5 bases). Germline lookup yields CDR1 LNHDA and CDR2 SQIVND (reference sequence). With 3 bases removed from V and 5 bases from J, the gap between germline ends came to 19 bases. There are 16 residues in the CDR3. The CDR3 coding sequence is TGTGCCAGTAGTATCCCCCTGGGCGCCGGGGGTACTGAAGCTTTCTTT. It codes for CASSIPLGAGGTEAFF.

The chain has TRBV6-6 and TRBJ2-3, with D hard to call. CDR3 length equals 11 residues. Germline V lookup: CDR1 MNHNY, CDR2 SVGAGI (reference sequence). The germline V and J ends were trimmed by 5 bases and 2 bases, with 2 bases remaining between them. The CDR3 nucleotides are TGTGCCAGCAGTCACACAGATACGCAGTATTTT. As protein: CASSHTDTQYF.

The genes are TRBV5-1 and TRBJ2-2; no clear D gene. Germline loops: CDR1 SGHRS, CDR2 YFSETQ. V was clipped by 2 bases and J by 7 bases, with 15 bases between them. The CDR3 runs 15 residues. As DNA, the CDR3 is TGCGCCAGCAGCTTAACAGTATCCACAGTCGGGGAGCTGTTTTTT. The encoded protein is CASSLTVSTVGELFF.

The J gene is TRBJ2-1, the V gene TRBV19; 14 bases agree with TRBD2. V shed 1 base, J shed 0 bases, and the junction held 14 bases outside the gene matches. Germline assignment: CDR1 LNHDA and CDR2 SQIVND (reference sequence). The CDR3 is made up of 22 amino acids. The CDR3 nucleotides are TGTGCCAGTAGTATAGGTTACAAGGGGGGGACTAGCGGGAGAGGCTCCTACAATGAGCAGTTCTTC. Translated: CASSIGYKGGTSGRGSYNEQFF.

This chain joins TRBV6-4 and TRBJ2-1; a possible D gene is TRBD2 (6 bases). The CDR3 is 15 residues long. V dropped 0 bases and J dropped 7 bases, with 13 bases sitting between them. CDR1 is MRHNA and CDR2 is SNTAGT in the germline V gene. Written as DNA, the CDR3 is TGTGCCAGCAGTGACTCGAATCAGGGAGGTAATGAGCAGTTCTTC. It is translated as CASSDSNQGGNEQFF.

The DNA of the CDR3 is TGCGCCAGCACCCCGGACAGGGGGCCCACGGGCTACACCTTC. It codes for CASTPDRGPTGYTF. V is TRBV5-1 and J is TRBJ1-2, with 11 nucleotides matching TRBD1. The length of the CDR3 is 14 residues. Unmatched junction bases numbered 9, after V lost 6 bases and J lost 8 bases. Germline loops: CDR1 SGHRS, CDR2 YFSETQ.

DNA of the CDR3: TGTGCCAGCAGTCTGGACAGATTGGACGAGCAGTTCTTC. This sequence encodes CASSLDRLDEQFF. The chain links TRBV6-1 to TRBJ2-1, with TRBD1 as a possible D gene (6 bases). The V gene lost 5 bases and the J gene lost 10 bases, with 15 bases spanning the gap. Germline CDR1 and CDR2: MNHNS and SASEGT. The CDR3 has 13 residues.